These T cell receptor beta chains were read from a single sample in a study of shared clonotypes between healthy human individuals. Here immunoSEQ multiplex PCR was the method, and the copy in TCRdb shows in-frame clones only, minus some. The table has approximately 650,000 clones, roughly 95% seen once. The sample consisted of naive CD8+ T cells sorted from blood. Every receptor here comes from a woman younger than 45 in good health. CDR3s include the opening cysteine and the closing phenylalanine or tryptophan. Fields, in order: J gene, clone size, V gene, D gene, CDR3 protein, CDR3 DNA. D genes are given only for firm matches. For some rows the clone size is stated as once, few or many, or as a class when expanded; others skip it.

j_call: TRBJ2-5
clone_size: once
v_call: TRBV6-5
d_call: TRBD2
cdr3_aa: CASSYSAGETQYF
cdr3_nt: TGTGCCAGCAGTTACTCAGCGGGGGAGACCCAGTACTTC

j_call: TRBJ2-1
clone_size: NA
v_call: TRBV5-4
d_call: TRBD1
cdr3_aa: CASSGTALVGTGVYNEQFF
cdr3_nt: TGTGCCAGCAGCGGGACTGCACTCGTCGGGACAGGAGTTTACAATGAGCAGTTCTTC

j_call: TRBJ1-1
clone_size: NA
v_call: TRBV6-5
d_call: NA
cdr3_aa: CASVENTEAFF
cdr3_nt: TGTGCCAGCGTCGAGAACACTGAAGCTTTCTTT

j_call: TRBJ2-3
clone_size: NA
v_call: TRBV19
d_call: TRBD2
cdr3_aa: CASSPITSGSYTDTQYF
cdr3_nt: TGTGCCAGTAGTCCGATTACTAGCGGGAGTTATACAGATACGCAGTATTTT

j_call: TRBJ2-3
clone_size: NA
v_call: TRBV5-1
d_call: NA
cdr3_aa: CASNLDDSTDTQYF
cdr3_nt: TGCGCCAGCAACCTGGACGATAGCACAGATACGCAGTATTTT

j_call: TRBJ2-1
clone_size: NA
v_call: TRBV13
d_call: NA
cdr3_aa: CASSLGLAAVSYNEQFF
cdr3_nt: TGTGCCAGCAGCTTAGGCCTCGCAGCGGTTTCCTACAATGAGCAGTTCTTC

j_call: TRBJ1-5
clone_size: NA
v_call: TRBV27
d_call: NA
cdr3_aa: CASSTSGNQPQHF
cdr3_nt: TGTGCCAGCAGTACCTCAGGGAATCAGCCCCAGCATTTT

j_call: TRBJ2-7
clone_size: NA
v_call: TRBV5-3
d_call: NA
cdr3_aa: CARSSSRGRLIYEQYF
cdr3_nt: TGTGCCAGAAGCTCATCACGGGGACGGTTGATCTACGAGCAGTACTTC

j_call: TRBJ1-1
clone_size: NA
v_call: TRBV6-6
d_call: NA
cdr3_aa: CASSYSGEAFF
cdr3_nt: TGTGCCAGCAGTTATTCAGGGGAAGCTTTCTTT

j_call: TRBJ2-7
clone_size: once
v_call: TRBV27
d_call: TRBD1
cdr3_aa: CASNNAPGTGMYEQYF
cdr3_nt: TGTGCCAGCAACAACGCCCCCGGGACAGGGATGTACGAGCAGTACTTC

j_call: TRBJ1-5
clone_size: NA
v_call: TRBV28
d_call: NA
cdr3_aa: CASSLYWVGTTVPHF
cdr3_nt: TGTGCCAGCAGTTTATACTGGGTTGGTACGACAGTTCCGCATTTT

j_call: TRBJ2-5
clone_size: NA
v_call: TRBV27
d_call: NA
cdr3_aa: CASSSPRDLGEETQYF
cdr3_nt: TGTGCCAGCAGTTCCCCCCGGGACCTTGGCGAGGAGACCCAGTACTTC

j_call: TRBJ2-1
clone_size: NA
v_call: TRBV5-6
d_call: NA
cdr3_aa: CASSLVSFYNEQFF
cdr3_nt: TGTGCCAGCAGCTTGGTAAGCTTTTACAATGAGCAGTTCTTC

j_call: TRBJ2-3
clone_size: NA
v_call: TRBV27
d_call: NA
cdr3_aa: CASSSWLGASTDTQYF
cdr3_nt: TGTGCCAGCAGTTCATGGTTGGGGGCTAGCACAGATACGCAGTATTTT

j_call: TRBJ2-7
clone_size: NA
v_call: TRBV4-1
d_call: NA
cdr3_aa: CASSQVGSYEQYF
cdr3_nt: TGCGCCAGCAGCCAAGTGGGTTCCTACGAGCAGTACTTC

j_call: TRBJ2-2
clone_size: once
v_call: TRBV6-4
d_call: NA
cdr3_aa: CASSPHGAGLNTGELFF
cdr3_nt: TGTGCCAGCAGTCCCCACGGGGCTGGACTGAACACCGGGGAGCTGTTTTTT

j_call: TRBJ2-7
clone_size: once
v_call: TRBV6-6
d_call: NA
cdr3_aa: CASSYSGQLSYEQYF
cdr3_nt: TGTGCCAGCAGTTACTCCGGACAGCTCTCCTACGAGCAGTACTTC

j_call: TRBJ2-3
clone_size: NA
v_call: TRBV7-6
d_call: NA
cdr3_aa: CASSLVEGGLTDTQYF
cdr3_nt: TGTGCCAGCAGCTTAGTTGAGGGGGGTCTCACAGATACGCAGTATTTT

j_call: TRBJ2-7
clone_size: NA
v_call: TRBV5-8
d_call: TRBD2
cdr3_aa: CASSTGPGGEQYF
cdr3_nt: TGTGCCAGCAGCACCGGACCCGGGGGGGAGCAGTACTTC

j_call: TRBJ2-2
clone_size: NA
v_call: TRBV29-1
d_call: NA
cdr3_aa: CSALREIGGELFF
cdr3_nt: TGCAGCGCCCTCCGGGAAATAGGCGGGGAGCTGTTTTTT

j_call: TRBJ2-7
clone_size: NA
v_call: TRBV11-1
d_call: TRBD2
cdr3_aa: CASSPSGRSYEQYF
cdr3_nt: TGTGCCAGCAGCCCAAGCGGGAGGTCCTACGAGCAGTACTTC

j_call: TRBJ2-7
clone_size: NA
v_call: TRBV7-9
d_call: NA
cdr3_aa: CASSSRGGEQYF
cdr3_nt: TGTGCCAGCAGCTCGCGTGGTGGCGAGCAGTACTTC

j_call: TRBJ2-2
clone_size: once
v_call: TRBV9
d_call: TRBD1
cdr3_aa: CASSPPQGVTGELFF
cdr3_nt: TGTGCCAGCAGCCCCCCCCAGGGGGTGACCGGGGAGCTGTTTTTT

j_call: TRBJ2-1
clone_size: NA
v_call: TRBV27
d_call: TRBD2
cdr3_aa: CASSAGPMGREQFF
cdr3_nt: TGTGCCAGCTCAGCGGGACCCATGGGGAGGGAGCAGTTCTTC

j_call: TRBJ1-1
clone_size: NA
v_call: TRBV4-1
d_call: TRBD1
cdr3_aa: CASSQRDRGNTEAFF
cdr3_nt: TGCGCCAGCAGCCAGAGGGACAGAGGAAACACTGAAGCTTTCTTT

j_call: TRBJ2-7
clone_size: NA
v_call: TRBV27
d_call: NA
cdr3_aa: CASSLSGPGREQYF
cdr3_nt: TGTGCCAGCAGTCTCAGCGGCCCTGGGAGGGAGCAGTACTTC

j_call: TRBJ2-3
clone_size: NA
v_call: TRBV28
d_call: TRBD1
cdr3_aa: CASSFVQGGWTDTQYF
cdr3_nt: TGTGCCAGCAGTTTCGTACAGGGGGGATGGACAGATACGCAGTATTTT

j_call: TRBJ1-5
clone_size: NA
v_call: TRBV15
d_call: TRBD1
cdr3_aa: CATSRDRTGYSNQPQHF
cdr3_nt: TGTGCCACCAGCAGAGACCGGACAGGTTATAGCAATCAGCCCCAGCATTTT

j_call: TRBJ2-6
clone_size: NA
v_call: TRBV28
d_call: NA
cdr3_aa: CASSLGHAVLSGANVLTF
cdr3_nt: TGTGCCAGCAGTTTGGGACATGCAGTACTCTCTGGGGCCAACGTCCTGACTTTC

j_call: TRBJ2-1
clone_size: NA
v_call: TRBV19
d_call: NA
cdr3_aa: CASSIVEYNEQFF
cdr3_nt: TGTGCCAGTAGCATAGTAGAATACAATGAGCAGTTCTTC

j_call: TRBJ2-5
clone_size: NA
v_call: TRBV5-4
d_call: NA
cdr3_aa: CASSPKLPGLPIETQYF
cdr3_nt: TGTGCCAGCAGCCCGAAGCTTCCGGGACTCCCAATTGAGACCCAGTACTTC

j_call: TRBJ2-3
clone_size: NA
v_call: TRBV9
d_call: NA
cdr3_aa: CASSVVLGADTQYF
cdr3_nt: TGTGCCAGCAGCGTAGTACTAGGTGCGGATACGCAGTATTTT

j_call: TRBJ2-3
clone_size: NA
v_call: TRBV4-1
d_call: NA
cdr3_aa: CASSQVTNLDTQYF
cdr3_nt: TGCGCCAGCAGCCAAGTAACTAACTTAGATACGCAGTATTTT

j_call: TRBJ1-1
clone_size: NA
v_call: TRBV10-1
d_call: NA
cdr3_aa: CASTPGLNTEAFF
cdr3_nt: TGCGCCAGCACCCCAGGGCTGAACACTGAAGCTTTCTTT

j_call: TRBJ2-7
clone_size: NA
v_call: TRBV27
d_call: NA
cdr3_aa: CASTGGGTAYEQYF
cdr3_nt: TGTGCCAGCACCGGGGGCGGGACTGCCTACGAGCAGTACTTC

j_call: TRBJ2-2
clone_size: NA
v_call: TRBV29-1
d_call: TRBD2
cdr3_aa: CSVTGTSGVTGELFF
cdr3_nt: TGCAGCGTAACCGGGACTAGCGGAGTCACCGGGGAGCTGTTTTTT

j_call: TRBJ1-1
clone_size: NA
v_call: TRBV28
d_call: NA
cdr3_aa: CASSFNGRGMNTEAFF
cdr3_nt: TGTGCCAGCAGTTTTAACGGTCGGGGGATGAACACTGAAGCTTTCTTT

j_call: TRBJ2-7
clone_size: once
v_call: TRBV7-2
d_call: NA
cdr3_aa: CASSSGLGSYEQYF
cdr3_nt: TGTGCCAGCAGCTCGGGCCTTGGCTCCTACGAGCAGTACTTC

j_call: TRBJ1-6
clone_size: NA
v_call: TRBV7-6
d_call: TRBD1
cdr3_aa: CASSLNQGTGSPLHF
cdr3_nt: TGTGCCAGCAGCTTAAACCAGGGGACAGGCTCACCCCTCCACTTT

j_call: TRBJ2-5
clone_size: NA
v_call: TRBV21-1
d_call: NA
cdr3_aa: CASSKGTGRQETQYF
cdr3_nt: TGTGCCAGCAGCAAAGGGACCGGTCGCCAAGAGACCCAGTACTTC

j_call: TRBJ1-3
clone_size: NA
v_call: TRBV19
d_call: TRBD1
cdr3_aa: CASNQGDGNTIYF
cdr3_nt: TGTGCCAGCAACCAGGGGGATGGAAACACCATATATTTT